This entry concerns a single T cell receptor beta chain. This CDR3 spans 14 amino acids. Germline values: CDR1 KGHSH, CDR2 LQKENI. With V trimmed by 4 bases and J by 5 bases, 6 bases remained unmatched. The data belong to a study of blood T cell repertoires in COVID-19. Study-level information: The samples span acute and convalescent COVID-19 from the United States, Italy and Spain.

Study processing details: Amplification from reference gene primers served as the basis for estimated nucleated cell counts. Method: immunoSEQ multiplex PCR; TCRdb's copy keeps in-frame clones and lacks some. V, J and clone size are taken as reported in that table, and D and trimming were inferred from the DNA itself. Of some 42,000 clones detected, around four fifths appear once; the ten largest clones hold around 5%. Sample: peripheral blood. The sequence came from a man between 45 and 60 years old with active COVID-19. The chain uses TRBV18 and TRBJ2-7, with 9 positions matching TRBD1. CDR3 nucleotides: TGTGCCAGCTCACTGCCGGGACAGGGAAACGAGCAGTACTTC. Its protein product is CASSLPGQGNEQYF.